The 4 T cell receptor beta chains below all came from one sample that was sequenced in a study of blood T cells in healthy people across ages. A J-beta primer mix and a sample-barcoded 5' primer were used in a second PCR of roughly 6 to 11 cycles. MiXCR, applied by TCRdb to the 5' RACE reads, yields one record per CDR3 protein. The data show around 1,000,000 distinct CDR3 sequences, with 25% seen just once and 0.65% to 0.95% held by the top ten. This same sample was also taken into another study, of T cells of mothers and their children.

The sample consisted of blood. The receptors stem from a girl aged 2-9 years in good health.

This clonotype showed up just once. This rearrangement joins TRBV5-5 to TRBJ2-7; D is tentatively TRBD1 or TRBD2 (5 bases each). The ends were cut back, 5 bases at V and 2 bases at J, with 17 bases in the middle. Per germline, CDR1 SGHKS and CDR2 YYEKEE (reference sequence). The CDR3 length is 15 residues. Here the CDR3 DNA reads TGTGCCAGCAGACCCCCCAGGGACCTTACCTACGAGCAGTACTTC. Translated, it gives CASRPPRDLTYEQYF.

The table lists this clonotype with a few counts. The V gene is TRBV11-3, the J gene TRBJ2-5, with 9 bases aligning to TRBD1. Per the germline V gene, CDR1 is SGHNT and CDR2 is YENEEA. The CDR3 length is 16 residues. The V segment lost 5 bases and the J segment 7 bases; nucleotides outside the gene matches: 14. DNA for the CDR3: TGTGCCAGCAGCCGGGGACAGGGCACTTTCATGGGGACCCAGTACTTC. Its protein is CASSRGQGTFMGTQYF.

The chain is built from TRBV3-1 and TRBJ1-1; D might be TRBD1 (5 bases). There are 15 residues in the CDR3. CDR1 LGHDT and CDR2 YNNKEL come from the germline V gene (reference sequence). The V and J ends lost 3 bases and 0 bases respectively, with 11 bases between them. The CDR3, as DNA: TGTGCCAGCAGCCAGGGCTCGGGGGTGAACACTGAAGCTTTCTTT. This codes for CASSQGSGVNTEAFF.

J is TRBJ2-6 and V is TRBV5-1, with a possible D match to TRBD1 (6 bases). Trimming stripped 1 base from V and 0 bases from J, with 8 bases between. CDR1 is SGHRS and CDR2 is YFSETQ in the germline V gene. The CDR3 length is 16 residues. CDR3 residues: CASSLKGGSGANVLTF. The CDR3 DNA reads TGCGCCAGCAGCTTGAAAGGGGGCTCTGGGGCCAACGTCCTGACTTTC.